The 21 T cell receptor beta chains in this list originate from one sample, sequenced in a study of blood T cell repertoires in COVID-19. Using immunoSEQ multiplex PCR, the repertoire was profiled, and TCRdb retains in-frame clones only, with some absent. Among 83,000 or so clones listed, roughly 78% were seen once. Material: peripheral blood. Receptors originate from a human donor in a cohort sampled during active COVID-19.

This clone appeared once. V and J are TRBV5-1 and TRBJ1-2; maybe TRBD1 (6 bases). Between the trimmed V and J ends, which lost 5 bases and 4 bases, there was a span of 18 bases. Germline V gene sequence: CDR1 SGHRS, CDR2 YFSETQ. This CDR3 is 15 amino acids long. The CDR3 DNA follows: TGCGCCAGCAGTTGGGGGCGGGGGGCTGGCTATGGCTACACCTTC. The encoded protein is CASSWGRGAGYGYTF.

In its sample, this clone was seen a few times. This rearrangement joins TRBV3-1 (or the pseudogene TRBV3-2) to TRBJ1-5, with 9 bases matching TRBD1. Germline assignment: CDR1 LGHDT and CDR2 YNNKEL (reference sequence). CDR3 size: 16 residues. With V trimmed by 3 bases and J by 1 base, 4 bases remained unmatched. CDR3 sequence: CASSQGTGMSNQPQHF. CDR3 in DNA: TGTGCCAGCAGCCAGGGGACAGGGATGAGCAATCAGCCCCAGCATTTT.

The CDR3 DNA is TGTGCCAGCAGCCCAATGGGCGACGGGGTCACTGAAGCTTTCTTT. Its translation is CASSPMGDGVTEAFF. The chain recombines TRBV7-2 with TRBJ1-1, with no clear D. Germline V gene data show CDR1 as SGHTA and CDR2 as FQGNSA. The CDR3 is 15 amino acids. The germline V and J ends were trimmed by 5 bases and 4 bases, with 17 bases remaining between them.

This clone was counted a single time. The chain carries TRBV19 and TRBJ2-5, with D unclear. CDR1 is LNHDA, CDR2 SQIVND, per germline (reference sequence). Trimming removed 5 bases from V and 4 bases from J, with 17 bases in between. There are 15 residues in the CDR3. The CDR3 protein is CASSPTEDPAETQYF. Written as DNA, the CDR3 is TGTGCCAGTAGTCCGACTGAGGATCCCGCAGAGACCCAGTACTTC. Combining the CDR3 with reference TRBV19 and TRBJ2-5 gives the whole variable domain DGGITQSPKYLFRKEGQNVTLSCEQNLNHDAMYWYRQDPGQGLRLIYYSQIVNDFQKGDIAEGYSVSREKKESFPLTVTSAQKNPTAFYLCASSPTEDPAETQYFGPGTRLLVL.

The CDR3 region has the DNA TGTGCCAGCAGCCCCCACCTAGCGGGGGGGCTTCACGAGCAGTACTTC. Translation gives CASSPHLAGGLHEQYF. The chain links TRBV3-1 (or the pseudogene TRBV3-2) to TRBJ2-7; TRBD2 aligns across 12 bases. The CDR3 length is 16 residues. Germline V gene data show CDR1 as LGHDT and CDR2 as YNNKEL (reference sequence). The V segment lost 4 bases and the J segment 5 bases; nucleotides outside the gene matches: 9.

This sequence joins TRBV19 and TRBJ1-1; no definite D call. The germline V gene encodes CDR1 LNHDA and CDR2 SQIVND (reference sequence). This CDR3 region has 14 residues. The V end was cut by 5 bases, the J end by 3 bases, with 13 bases between. The CDR3 coding sequence is TGTGCCAGTAGTTTCCTCCTGGCGGACACTGAAGCTTTCTTT. Translating gives CASSFLLADTEAFF.

CDR3 loop: CASSPGQGEVGELFF. The CDR3 DNA sequence: TGTGCCAGCTCACCGGGACAGGGGGAAGTCGGGGAGCTGTTTTTT. The chain uses TRBV18 and TRBJ2-2, with 11 nucleotides matching TRBD1. This CDR3 region has 15 residues. CDR1 and CDR2 (germline): KGHSH, LQKENI. V dropped 3 bases and J dropped 7; count of bases not matched to a gene: 4.

This clone was recorded once. The chain uses TRBV30 and TRBJ2-1, with a possible D match to TRBD2 (5 bases). Germline V gene lookup returns CDR1 GTSNPN and CDR2 SVGIG (reference sequence). The V end was cut by 2 bases, the J end by 4 bases, with 9 bases between. CDR3 length: 13 amino acids. CDR3 residues: CAWSRSGYNEQFF. The DNA for the CDR3 is TGTGCCTGGAGTCGGAGCGGTTACAATGAGCAGTTCTTC.

The V gene is TRBV28, the J gene TRBJ1-1; D remains ambiguous. Germline CDR1 is MDHEN and CDR2 is SYDVKM. The CDR3 contains 12 residues. The V and J ends lost 3 bases and 6 bases respectively, with 8 bases between them. CDR3 in amino acids: CASSLFFSEAFF. As DNA, the CDR3 is TGTGCCAGCAGTTTGTTCTTCTCTGAAGCTTTCTTT.

This chain links TRBV10-2 with TRBJ1-4; 9 bases match TRBD1. The germline V gene encodes CDR1 WSHSY and CDR2 SAAADI. The CDR3 totals 16 residues. The junction had 6 bases not matched to a gene; V was cut back by 0 bases and J by 7 bases. CDR3 sequence reads: CASSESRGQGIEKLFF. Written as DNA, the CDR3 is TGCGCCAGCAGTGAGTCGAGAGGACAGGGGATTGAAAAACTGTTTTTT.

The rearrangement uses TRBV11-2 and TRBJ2-3; 15 nucleotides match TRBD2. J lost 5 bases, V lost 4 bases, and 4 bases had no gene match. Germline values: CDR1 SGHAT, CDR2 FQNNGV. The CDR3 extends over 16 amino acids. The CDR3 nucleotides read TGTGCCAGCAGCTGGACTAGCGGGGGGGCAGGAGATACGCAGTATTTT. Translating it yields CASSWTSGGAGDTQYF.

The sample holds one count of this clone. The sample carries other DNA sequences with the same CDR3. The J gene is TRBJ2-1, the V gene TRBV6-1, with 7 bases lining up with TRBD1. This CDR3 has 15 residues. The germline gives CDR1 MNHNS, CDR2 SASEGT. J was trimmed by 4 bases and V by 0 bases; bases with no gene match: 3. The CDR3, as DNA: TGTGCCAGCAGTGAAGCGTCAGGGGGTTACAATGAGCAGTTCTTC. Translating gives CASSEASGGYNEQFF.

CDR3 sequence (DNA): TGTGCCAGCAGCCAAGATGGGGCCTACACAGATACGCAGTATTTT. Translation gives CASSQDGAYTDTQYF. The chain combines TRBV3-1 (or the pseudogene TRBV3-2) with TRBJ2-3; TRBD1 is a possible D gene (5 bases). Germline CDR1 and CDR2: LGHDT and YNNKEL (reference sequence). Deletions cut 0 bases from V and 2 bases from J, with 9 bases between. This CDR3 has 15 amino acids.

The chain couples TRBV2 to TRBJ1-5; 10 bases agree with TRBD1. Germline loops: CDR1 SNHLY, CDR2 FYNNEI. Germline trimming cut 8 bases from V and 0 bases from J; bases unmatched to any gene: 10. The CDR3 extends over 17 amino acids. The CDR3 nucleotides read TGTGCCAGCCAGGGACAGGGGAGGCTTTATAGCAATCAGCCCCAGCATTTT. Its translation: CASQGQGRLYSNQPQHF.

The J gene is TRBJ1-2, the V gene TRBV5-1, with D possibly matching TRBD1 (6 bases). Germline values: CDR1 SGHRS, CDR2 YFSETQ. The length of the CDR3 is 14 residues. V dropped 4 bases and J dropped 4 bases, with 14 bases sitting between them. CDR3 region: CASSALQGSYGYTF. CDR3 nucleotide sequence: TGCGCCAGCAGCGCCTTACAGGGTTCCTATGGCTACACCTTC. Combining the CDR3 with reference TRBV5-1 and TRBJ1-2 gives the whole variable domain KAGVTQTPRYLIKTRGQQVTLSCSPISGHRSVSWYQQTPGQGLQFLFEYFSETQRNKGNFPGRFSGRQFSNSRSEMNVSTLELGDSALYLCASSALQGSYGYTFGSGTRLTVV.

This chain connects TRBV28 to TRBJ1-2; weak D call: TRBD1 (5 bases). V was clipped by 4 bases and J by 6 bases, with 18 bases between them. Germline V lookup: CDR1 MDHEN, CDR2 SYDVKM. There are 15 residues in the CDR3. The chain's CDR3 is CASSSIGGRGDGYTF. Here the CDR3 DNA reads TGTGCCAGCAGTTCCATCGGAGGGAGGGGAGATGGCTACACCTTC.

The V gene is TRBV28, the J gene TRBJ1-5; D is perhaps TRBD1 (5 bases). Germline CDR1 reads MDHEN; CDR2 reads SYDVKM. The V and J ends lost 5 bases and 2 bases respectively, with 13 bases between them. This CDR3 region has 15 residues. CDR3 protein: CASSNHQGRNQPQHF. CDR3 DNA: TGTGCCAGCAGTAATCACCAGGGCCGCAATCAGCCCCAGCATTTT.

The chain carries TRBV19 and TRBJ2-5; 9 bases fit TRBD2. V trimming: 3 bases; J trimming: 0 bases; junction bases outside the gene matches: 5. Germline V lookup: CDR1 LNHDA, CDR2 SQIVND (reference sequence). This CDR3 comprises 16 residues. The DNA of the CDR3 is TGTGCCAGTAGTATCCTAGCGGGGCCAAACCAAGAGACCCAGTACTTC. Protein: CASSILAGPNQETQYF.

The chain carries TRBV5-1 and TRBJ1-2, with TRBD1 matching 9 bases. The CDR3 runs 14 residues. Per germline, CDR1 SGHRS and CDR2 YFSETQ. V was pared by 4 bases and J by 4 bases, with 5 bases of the junction left unmatched. CDR3 bases: TGCGCCAGCAGCCGCACAGGGGGCGCCTATGGCTACACCTTC. Residues: CASSRTGGAYGYTF.

V and J are TRBV14 and TRBJ1-6, with D possibly matching TRBD1 (6 bases). Germline assignment: CDR1 SGHDN and CDR2 FVKESK. The germline V and J ends were trimmed by 5 bases and 6 bases, with 23 bases remaining between them. There are 18 residues in the CDR3. CDR3 residues: CASSSGQRRGSSNSPLHF. CDR3 DNA sequence: TGTGCCAGCAGCTCAGGACAGAGACGGGGTAGTTCTAATTCACCCCTCCACTTT.

The genes are TRBV7-2 and TRBJ2-3; 10 bases are shared with TRBD1. The CDR3 consists of 14 residues. Germline CDR1 and CDR2: SGHTA and FQGNSA. With 5 bases clipped from V and 4 bases from J, the junction kept 3 bases outside the gene matches. CDR3 loop: CASSRDRGPDTQYF. For the CDR3, the DNA is TGTGCCAGCAGCCGTGACAGGGGGCCAGATACGCAGTATTTT.